Shown below are 3 T cell receptor beta chains from a single sample sequenced in a study of cytomegalovirus exposure and HLA in healthy donors. Use of 60 Vbeta and 13 Jbeta primers characterized the PCR. Assay: immunoSEQ multiplex PCR; the TCRdb copy retains only in-frame clones and omits some. The repertoire holds more than 95,000 clones, with about 73% as singletons. Sample: PBMCs. These receptors were collected from a woman in her forties or fifties in good health and CMV-seropositive.

The rearrangement links TRBV11-1 to TRBJ1-3; D might be TRBD1 (5 bases). Trimming took 5 bases from V and 3 from J, leaving 11 bases between them. The CDR3 is 14 residues long. From germline, CDR1 is SGHAT and CDR2 FQDESV (reference sequence). The CDR3 DNA sequence: TGTGCCAGCAGCGCGACAGACCTTGGAAACACCATATATTTT. This sequence encodes CASSATDLGNTIYF.

The rearrangement joins TRBV28 to TRBJ1-6; a possible D gene is TRBD1 (5 bases). The CDR3 contains 16 residues. Trimming removed 3 bases from V and 3 bases from J, with 12 bases in between. Germline CDR1 is MDHEN and CDR2 is SYDVKM. For the CDR3, the DNA is TGTGCCAGCAGTTTTGGGGCCGCCATCTATAATTCACCCCTCCACTTT. Its translation is CASSFGAAIYNSPLHF. Based on the CDR3 plus reference TRBV28 and TRBJ1-6, the full variable domain is DVKVTQSSRYLVKRTGEKVFLECVQDMDHENMFWYRQDPGLGLRLIYFSYDVKMKEKGDIPEGYSVSREKKERFSLILESASTNQTSMYLCASSFGAAIYNSPLHFGNGTRLTVT.

The chain combines TRBV27 with TRBJ2-2, with 10 bases that match TRBD2. J lost 5 bases, V lost 3 bases, and 6 bases had no gene match. The CDR3 extends over 16 amino acids. Germline V gene lookup returns CDR1 MNHEY and CDR2 SMNVEV (reference sequence). CDR3 nucleotides: TGTGCCAGCAGTTTGCTAGCGGGGGCCGGTACCGGGGAGCTGTTTTTT. Protein product: CASSLLAGAGTGELFF.